This T cell receptor (beta chain) was captured by sequencing in a study of T cell changes during pregnancy in multiple sclerosis. Data came from immunoSEQ multiplex PCR; TCRdb stores just in-frame clones and leaves some out. Among roughly 54,000 clones listed, 92% were seen once. CDR3 size: 13 residues. J was trimmed by 6 bases and V by 3 bases; bases with no gene match: 4. CDR1 is GTSNPN, CDR2 SVGIG, per germline (reference sequence). The sequence derives from a female donor with multiple sclerosis, enrolled in a pregnancy study. This sequence joins TRBV30 and TRBJ1-5, with 8 bases lining up with TRBD1. The sequencing here drew on CD4+ T cells from peripheral blood mononuclear cells, taken after pregnancy. The CDR3 DNA reads TGTGCCTGGAGCACAGGGGGAGGTCAGCCCCAGCATTTT. It encodes CAWSTGGGQPQHF. The whole variable domain, filled in from reference TRBV30 and TRBJ1-5, reads SQTIHQWPATLVQPVGSPLSLECTVEGTSNPNLYWYRQAAGRGLQLLFYSVGIGQISSEVPQNLSASRPQDRQFILSSKKLLLSDSGFYLCAWSTGGGQPQHFGDGTRLSIL.